The 3 T cell receptor beta chains reported below all come from one sample, sequenced in a study of human T cells and chemical hapten exposure. TCRdb called the RACE reads again in MiXCR, with one record for every CDR3 protein. The profile shows under 70,000 distinct CDR3 sequences, around 11% of them singletons. Sample time point: pre-sensitization, week 0. Treatment defined: therapeutic diphenylcyclopropenone sensitization with weekly scalp DPC. The sample in question was whole blood, obtained in connection with sensitization to the hapten diphenylcyclopropenone (DPC). The receptors here all came from a woman aged 40 to 50 with alopecia areata. Some clones in this sample may be carry-over from other donors' samples.

This clonotype has only a few counts. This chain uses TRBV14 with TRBJ1-6; D unresolved. CDR1 and CDR2 (germline): SGHDN, FVKESK. Trimming left V 4 bases short and J 7 bases short, with 8 bases between. There are 13 residues in the CDR3. CDR3 DNA: TGTGCCAGCAGCCCGACGTTCAATTCACCCCTCCACTTT. This gives the protein CASSPTFNSPLHF.

The rearrangement joins TRBV9 to TRBJ2-3; D remains unclear. Germline V gives CDR1 SGDLS, CDR2 YYNGEE. The CDR3 runs to 14 residues. V was shortened by 4 bases and J by 4 bases, with 13 bases between the two germline ends. The CDR3 nucleotides read TGTGCCAGCAGCTCCGTGGGCCACGCAGATACGCAGTATTTT. Protein product: CASSSVGHADTQYF.

DNA of the CDR3: TGTGCCAGCAGTGAAGAACAGGCCAAACGGTCACCCCTCCACTTT. Amino acids: CASSEEQAKRSPLHF. The chain has TRBV6-1 and TRBJ1-6; D possibly corresponds to TRBD1 (5 bases). The V gene's germline CDR1 is MNHNS and CDR2 SASEGT. CDR3 length: 15 residues. The V end lost 1 base, the J end lost 10 bases, and 14 bases lay between the germline ends.